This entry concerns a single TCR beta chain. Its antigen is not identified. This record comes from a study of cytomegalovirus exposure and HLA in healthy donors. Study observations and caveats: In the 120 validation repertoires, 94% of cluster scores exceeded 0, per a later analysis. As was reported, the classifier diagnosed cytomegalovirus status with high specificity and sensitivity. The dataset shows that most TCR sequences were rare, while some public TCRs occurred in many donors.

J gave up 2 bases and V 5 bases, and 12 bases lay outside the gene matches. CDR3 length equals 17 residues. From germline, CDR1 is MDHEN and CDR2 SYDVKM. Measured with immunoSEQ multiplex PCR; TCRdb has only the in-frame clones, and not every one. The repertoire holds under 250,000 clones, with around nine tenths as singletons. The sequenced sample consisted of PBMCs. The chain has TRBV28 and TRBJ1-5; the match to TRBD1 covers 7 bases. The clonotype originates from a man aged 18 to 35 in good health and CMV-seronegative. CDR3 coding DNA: TGTGCCAGCAGTCTCCTGGGGCAGGGGGTGGGCAATCAGCCCCAGCATTTT. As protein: CASSLLGQGVGNQPQHF.